This T cell receptor beta chain was identified in a study of OX40 agonist ivuxolimab in advanced cancers. TCRdb's table, derived via immunoSEQ multiplex PCR, lists solely in-frame clones and lacks some. The sample holds approximately 60,000 clones; around 77% are singletons and the top ten take 5.5% to 7%. The germline V gene encodes CDR1 MNHEY and CDR2 SMNVEV (reference sequence). V gave up 0 bases and J gave up 0 bases; unmatched junction bases: 15. The length of the CDR3 is 21 residues. The sample here was CD4+ or CD8+ T cells sorted from blood, taken in a trial of the OX40 agonist ivuxolimab. The TCR sequence derives from an adult with an advanced solid tumor such as melanoma, head and neck, liver or kidney cancer. The chain uses TRBV27 and TRBJ1-5; TRBD1 matches 9 bases. The chain's CDR3 is CASSLSRWGQGEYYSNQPQHF. The CDR3 region has the DNA TGTGCCAGCAGTTTATCTCGGTGGGGACAGGGTGAGTATTATAGCAATCAGCCCCAGCATTTT.